This T cell receptor beta chain stems from a study of T cells after yellow fever vaccination. The CDR3 has 16 residues. The ends lost 6 bases at V and 7 bases at J; junction bases unmatched: 13. TCRdb independently ran MiXCR on the 5' RACE reads; one entry per CDR3 protein. The sample lists 250,000 to 400,000 distinct CDR3 sequences, over 4% occurring once. This chain joins TRBV12-3 or TRBV12-4 and TRBJ1-4; 8 nucleotides line up with TRBD1. Specimen: PBMCs, collected 5 days after the yellow fever booster vaccination. The receptor comes from a man aged 18 to 35 who received the YFV17D yellow fever vaccine. In nucleotides, the CDR3 is TGTGCCAGCAGCCCTACAGTCCAGGGGGCTGGTGAAAAACTGTTTTTT. Translated, it gives CASSPTVQGAGEKLFF.